These 8 T cell receptor beta chains were sequenced from one sample in a study of blood T cell repertoires in COVID-19. TCRdb's copy holds only in-frame clones and misses some; the assay was immunoSEQ multiplex PCR. There are around 250,000 clones in the sample; about 88% occur only once, and over 6% lies in the top ten. Specimen: peripheral blood. These receptors all stem from a woman aged 70-85 years with active or convalescent COVID-19.

The CDR3 bases are TGTGCCAGCAGCTCCAGGGACAGGGAAGAGACCCAGTACTTC. Amino acid sequence: CASSSRDREETQYF. The chain is built from TRBV3-1 (or the pseudogene TRBV3-2) and TRBJ2-5, with 9 bases lining up with TRBD1. This CDR3 is built from 14 residues. Losses at the gene ends were 5 bases for V and 3 bases for J; bases not matched to a gene: 4. The germline V gene encodes CDR1 LGHDT and CDR2 YNNKEL (reference sequence).

This clone was observed a single time. The rearrangement uses TRBV5-8 and TRBJ1-2; tentative D call: TRBD1 (6 bases). V gave up 2 bases and J gave up 4 bases, with 9 bases separating them. The CDR3 has 13 amino acids. Germline V lookup: CDR1 SGHTS, CDR2 YDEGEE. In nucleotides, the CDR3 is TGTGCCAGCAGCTTAACAGGGATCTATGGCTACACCTTC. As protein: CASSLTGIYGYTF.

V and J are TRBV6-5 and TRBJ1-2; 9 nucleotides match TRBD1. The CDR3 has 12 amino acids. The V segment lost 6 bases and the J segment 12 bases; nucleotides outside the gene matches: 8. Germline V gene data show CDR1 as MNHEY and CDR2 as SVGAGI. The CDR3 sequence: CASRTTGGADTF. CDR3 nucleotide sequence: TGTGCCAGCAGGACAACAGGGGGCGCGGACACCTTC.

The chain combines TRBV5-6 with TRBJ2-7; TRBD1 matches 7 bases. The trim removed 0 bases at V and 4 bases at J, leaving 10 bases unmatched. This CDR3 has 16 residues. Germline-derived CDR1 and CDR2 are SGHDT and YYEEEE. The CDR3: CASSLERTGKKYEQYF. CDR3 sequence (DNA): TGTGCCAGCAGCTTGGAGAGGACAGGAAAGAAGTACGAGCAGTACTTC. Combining the CDR3 with reference TRBV5-6 and TRBJ2-7 gives the whole variable domain DAGVTQSPTHLIKTRGQQVTLRCSPKSGHDTVSWYQQALGQGPQFIFQYYEEEERQRGNFPDRFSGHQFPNYSSELNVNALLLGDSALYLCASSLERTGKKYEQYFGPGTRLTVT.

The chain links TRBV7-2 to TRBJ1-1; maybe TRBD1 (6 bases). The CDR3 is 16 residues long. Germline V gives CDR1 SGHTA, CDR2 FQGNSA. Trimming took off 6 bases at V and 1 base at J, with 18 bases between the two ends. The CDR3 DNA reads as TGTGCCAGCAGTTTGGGTGGGGGCGTCGGGAACACTGAAGCTTTCTTT. This codes for CASSLGGGVGNTEAFF.

J is TRBJ1-2 and V is TRBV5-1; D is perhaps TRBD1 (5 bases). This CDR3 is 14 amino acids long. Trimming took off 0 bases at V and 6 bases at J, with 12 bases between the two ends. Looked up from germline, CDR1 is SGHRS and CDR2 is YFSETQ. The CDR3 here is CASSLDGGGNGYTF. In nucleotides, the CDR3 is TGCGCCAGCAGCTTGGATGGGGGAGGTAATGGCTACACCTTC.

This chain links TRBV29-1 with TRBJ1-5; no definite D call. Germline V gives CDR1 SQVTM, CDR2 ANQGSEA. The CDR3 has 14 amino acids. Deletions cut 4 bases from V and 4 bases from J, with 14 bases between. This CDR3 is CSVGGSGSNQPQHF. The CDR3 DNA is TGCAGCGTTGGAGGGTCGGGGTCAAATCAGCCCCAGCATTTT.

This sequence joins TRBV6-5 and TRBJ1-2, with 7 bases fitting TRBD1. Trimming cost V 6 bases and J 4 bases; bases outside gene matches: 5. The germline V gene has CDR1 MNHEY and CDR2 SVGAGI. The CDR3 contains 13 residues. The chain's CDR3 is CASRTGQVYGYTF. The CDR3 coding sequence is TGTGCCAGCAGGACCGGACAGGTCTATGGCTACACCTTC.